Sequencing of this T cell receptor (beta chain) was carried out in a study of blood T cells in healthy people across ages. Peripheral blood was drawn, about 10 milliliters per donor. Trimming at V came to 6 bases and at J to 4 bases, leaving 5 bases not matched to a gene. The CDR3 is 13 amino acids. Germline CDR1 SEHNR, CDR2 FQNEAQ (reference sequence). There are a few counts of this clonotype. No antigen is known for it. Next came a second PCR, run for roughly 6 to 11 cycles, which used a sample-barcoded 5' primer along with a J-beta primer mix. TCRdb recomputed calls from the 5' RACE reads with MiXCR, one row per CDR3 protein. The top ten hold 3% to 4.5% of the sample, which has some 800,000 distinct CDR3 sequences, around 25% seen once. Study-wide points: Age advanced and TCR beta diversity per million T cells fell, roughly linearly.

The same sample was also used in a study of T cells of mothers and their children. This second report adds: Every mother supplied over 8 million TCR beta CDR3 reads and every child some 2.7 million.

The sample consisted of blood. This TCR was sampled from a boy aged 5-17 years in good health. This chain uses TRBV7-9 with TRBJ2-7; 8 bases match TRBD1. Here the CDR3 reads CASSETGEYEQYF. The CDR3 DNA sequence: TGTGCCAGCAGTGAGACAGGGGAGTACGAGCAGTACTTC.